Shown below are 23 T cell receptor beta chains from a single sample sequenced in a study of cytomegalovirus exposure and HLA in healthy donors. Primers included in the PCR were 60 Vbeta and 13 Jbeta primers. Generated by immunoSEQ multiplex PCR, the TCRdb table keeps only in-frame clones and is missing some. The table has some 110,000 clones, approximately 69% seen once; the top ten hold 3% to 3.5%. Material: PBMCs. Source of these receptors: a man aged 25 to 40 in good health and CMV-seronegative.

The V call is TRBV5-1, the J call TRBJ1-2; possibly TRBD1 for D (6 bases). Germline V gene lookup returns CDR1 SGHRS and CDR2 YFSETQ. V lost 0 bases and J lost 6, with 18 bases in between. The CDR3 length is 16 residues. The CDR3 sequence: CASSLETRRGSDGYTF. The CDR3 nucleotides read TGCGCCAGCAGCTTGGAGACCCGCAGGGGATCCGATGGCTACACCTTC.

In this sample, this clone turned up a few times. V gene TRBV6-1 combines with J gene TRBJ1-3, with 7 bases that match TRBD1. V dropped 7 bases and J dropped 0; count of bases not matched to a gene: 6. Germline loops: CDR1 MNHNS, CDR2 SASEGT. The CDR3 runs to 15 residues. The DNA of the CDR3 is TGTGCCAGCACCGACAGGGCCGTCTCTGGAAACACCATATATTTT. It specifies CASTDRAVSGNTIYF.

This clone showed up just once. This sequence joins TRBV5-5 and TRBJ1-1, with 11 bases fitting TRBD1. Germline V gene sequence: CDR1 SGHKS, CDR2 YYEKEE (reference sequence). V lost 4 bases, J lost 4 bases, and 12 bases stayed unmatched. The CDR3 sequence is 17 residues long. The CDR3 DNA reads TGTGCCAGCAGCCGCGGGACAGGGGGGTCGGGGGCCACTGAAGCTTTCTTT. As protein: CASSRGTGGSGATEAFF.

The J gene is TRBJ2-2, the V gene TRBV2; 7 bases align to TRBD2. From germline, CDR1 is SNHLY and CDR2 FYNNEI. The CDR3 covers 13 residues. Trimming removed 6 bases from V and 5 bases from J; junction bases left unmatched: 3. This CDR3 is CASRGGETGELFF. Written as DNA, the CDR3 is TGTGCCAGCAGGGGGGGGGAGACCGGGGAGCTGTTTTTT.

The chain employs TRBV28 and TRBJ1-1; the match to TRBD1 covers 8 bases. With V trimmed by 2 bases and J by 7 bases, 3 bases remained unmatched. Germline V gives CDR1 MDHEN, CDR2 SYDVKM. The CDR3 has 13 amino acids. DNA of the CDR3: TGTGCCAGCAGTTTAACGGGGACAGGTGAAGCTTTCTTT. This sequence encodes CASSLTGTGEAFF.

The V gene is TRBV7-2, the J gene TRBJ1-2, with TRBD1 matching 10 bases. Germline V CDR1 and CDR2: SGHTA, FQGNSA. The CDR3 is made up of 16 amino acids. V shed 4 bases, J shed 8 bases, and the junction held 13 bases outside the gene matches. CDR3 protein: CASSSVSGTGEGGYTF. The CDR3 nucleotides are TGTGCCAGCAGCTCAGTGTCGGGGACAGGGGAGGGAGGCTACACCTTC.

The rearrangement links TRBV11-3 to TRBJ2-1, with 7 bases lining up with TRBD1. V lost 6 bases, J lost 9 bases, and 11 bases stayed unmatched. The length of the CDR3 is 14 residues. CDR1 and CDR2 (germline): SGHNT, YENEEA. This CDR3 reads CASSPEGGYGEQFF. The CDR3 region has the DNA TGTGCCAGCAGTCCCGAAGGGGGCTACGGTGAGCAGTTCTTC.

The V call is TRBV7-2, the J call TRBJ2-1; D perhaps matches TRBD1 (6 bases). Germline values: CDR1 SGHTA, CDR2 FQGNSA. The CDR3 is made up of 15 amino acids. The V gene lost 4 bases and the J gene lost 0 bases, with 10 bases spanning the gap. This chain's CDR3 is CASSSRTDSYNEQFF. CDR3 bases: TGTGCCAGCAGCTCCCGGACAGACTCCTACAATGAGCAGTTCTTC.

The genes are TRBV5-1 and TRBJ2-2; 9 nucleotides line up with TRBD2. Per germline, CDR1 SGHRS and CDR2 YFSETQ. There are 15 residues in the CDR3. Germline trimming cut 3 bases from V and 0 bases from J; bases unmatched to any gene: 0. CDR3 in amino acids: CASSSSGTNTGELFF. The CDR3 nucleotides read TGCGCCAGCAGCTCTAGCGGGACGAACACCGGGGAGCTGTTTTTT. Drawing the rest from reference TRBV5-1 and TRBJ2-2, the complete variable domain is KAGVTQTPRYLIKTRGQQVTLSCSPISGHRSVSWYQQTPGQGLQFLFEYFSETQRNKGNFPGRFSGRQFSNSRSEMNVSTLELGDSALYLCASSSSGTNTGELFFGEGSRLTVL.

This clone was found a few times. The rearrangement uses TRBV11-3 and TRBJ2-7, with TRBD2 matching over 8 bases. Trimming took 8 bases from V and 6 from J; bases not matched to a gene: 12. CDR1 and CDR2 from the germline V gene are SGHNT and YENEEA. The CDR3 covers 14 residues. CDR3 region: CASERPGGVGEQYF. CDR3 DNA: TGTGCCAGCGAAAGACCCGGGGGGGTGGGCGAGCAGTACTTC.

The table lists this clone with a few counts. This same CDR3 is encoded by further DNA sequences in the sample. CDR3 protein: CSVARLAGPQETQYF. CDR3 sequence (DNA): TGCAGCGTTGCCCGACTAGCGGGTCCCCAAGAGACCCAGTACTTC. This chain joins TRBV29-1 and TRBJ2-5; 10 nucleotides align to TRBD2. Per germline, CDR1 SQVTM and CDR2 ANQGSEA. Unmatched junction bases numbered 6, after V lost 4 bases and J lost 1 base. The CDR3 has 15 residues.

This clone showed up just a few times. V is TRBV2 and J is TRBJ2-5, with 7 positions matching TRBD1. The germline CDR1 and CDR2 sequences are SNHLY and FYNNEI. This CDR3 has 15 residues. V lost 6 bases and J lost 5; bases outside the gene matches: 12. The CDR3 coding sequence is TGTGCCAGCAGGGGTACAGGGGCCCCGATCGAGACCCAGTACTTC. It translates to CASRGTGAPIETQYF. Variable domain in full (rest from reference TRBV2 and TRBJ2-5): EPEVTQTPSHQVTQMGQEVILRCVPISNHLYFYWYRQILGQKVEFLVSFYNNEISEKSEIFDDQFSVERPDGSNFTLKIRSTKLEDSAMYFCASRGTGAPIETQYFGPGTRLLVL.

This clone has only one observation. This chain uses TRBV6-1 with TRBJ1-1, with D possibly matching TRBD1 (5 bases). The length of the CDR3 is 16 residues. CDR1 and CDR2 from the germline V gene are MNHNS and SASEGT. The V gene lost 4 bases and the J gene lost 0 bases, with 15 bases spanning the gap. As DNA, the CDR3 is TGTGCCAGCAGTGTGAGACAGCACCTGATGAACACTGAAGCTTTCTTT. The encoded protein is CASSVRQHLMNTEAFF.

The sample holds one count of this clone. The gene calls are TRBV7-3 and TRBJ2-3; 10 bases match TRBD2. The CDR3 consists of 14 residues. CDR1 SGHTA and CDR2 FQGTGA come from the germline V gene. Trimming took 5 bases from V and 6 from J; bases not matched to a gene: 5. The CDR3: CASSPSGLADTQYF. CDR3 in DNA: TGTGCCAGCAGCCCCTCGGGACTAGCGGATACGCAGTATTTT. Full variable domain (missing parts from reference TRBV7-3 and TRBJ2-3): GAGVSQTPSNKVTEKGKYVELRCDPISGHTALYWYRQSLGQGPEFLIYFQGTGAADDSGLPNDRFFAVRPEGSVSTLKIQRTERGDSAVYLCASSPSGLADTQYFGPGTRLTVL.

The chain combines TRBV2 with TRBJ1-3; TRBD1 matches at 7 bases. The CDR3 has 14 residues. CDR1 SNHLY and CDR2 FYNNEI come from the germline V gene. V lost 9 bases, J lost 4 bases, and 9 bases stayed unmatched. CDR3 nucleotides: TGTGCCAGTCATTACAGGGGCATAGGAAACACCATATATTTT. Protein: CASHYRGIGNTIYF.

V is TRBV2 and J is TRBJ2-3, with D perhaps TRBD2 (6 bases). Looked up from germline, CDR1 is SNHLY and CDR2 is FYNNEI. The CDR3 has 15 residues. The germline V and J ends were trimmed by 4 bases and 0 bases, with 11 bases remaining between them. CDR3 protein: CASSAEGPSTDTQYF. In nucleotides, the CDR3 is TGTGCCAGCAGTGCGGAGGGACCCAGCACAGATACGCAGTATTTT.

The CDR3 DNA follows: TGCGCCAGCATGCTCGGACAGAGACTTAGCAGTGAGCATGGCTACACCTTC. Protein: CASMLGQRLSSEHGYTF. The rearrangement links TRBV5-1 to TRBJ1-2, with D maybe TRBD1 (6 bases). The V end lost 6 bases, the J end lost 6 bases, and 27 bases lay between the germline ends. Germline-derived CDR1 and CDR2 are SGHRS and YFSETQ. The CDR3 is made up of 17 amino acids.

This sequence joins TRBV5-6 and TRBJ2-1, with 9 bases identical to TRBD2. From germline, CDR1 is SGHDT and CDR2 YYEEEE. The ends lost 0 bases at V and 12 bases at J; junction bases unmatched: 7. CDR3 length equals 14 residues. This chain's CDR3 is CASSLEHGLATQFF. In nucleotides, the CDR3 is TGTGCCAGCAGCTTGGAACACGGACTAGCGACGCAGTTCTTC.

The gene calls are TRBV19 and TRBJ2-7, with D perhaps matching TRBD1 (5 bases). This CDR3 comprises 15 residues. The germline CDR1 and CDR2 sequences are LNHDA and SQIVND (reference sequence). V lost 5 bases, J lost 5 bases, and 19 bases lay in between. The CDR3 sequence is CASSRSPGYRHEQYF. In DNA, the CDR3 is TGTGCCAGTAGTCGGAGTCCAGGGTATCGCCACGAGCAGTACTTC.

This clone was picked up one time. V gene TRBV30 combines with J gene TRBJ2-1, with 13 bases that match TRBD2. Germline values: CDR1 GTSNPN, CDR2 SVGIG (reference sequence). The V gene end was trimmed by 6 bases and the J gene end by 7 bases; junction bases not matched to a gene: 9. This CDR3 has 15 amino acids. Here the CDR3 DNA reads TGTGCCTGTAAGACTAGCGGGAGGATTAGAAATGAGCAGTTCTTC. Amino acid sequence: CACKTSGRIRNEQFF.

This rearrangement joins TRBV7-2 to TRBJ2-2, with 9 bases matching TRBD2. With V trimmed by 4 bases and J by 6 bases, 6 bases remained unmatched. The CDR3 totals 15 residues. Germline V lookup: CDR1 SGHTA, CDR2 FQGNSA. This CDR3 is CASSSQGTSPGELFF. CDR3 bases: TGTGCCAGCAGCTCCCAGGGGACTAGCCCCGGGGAGCTGTTTTTT.

CDR3 nucleotides: TGTGCCAGCAGTTACTCGACAGGGGGTGGTTTCGAGCAGTACTTC. It translates to CASSYSTGGGFEQYF. The chain has TRBV6-6 and TRBJ2-7, with 9 bases identical to TRBD1. Unmatched junction bases numbered 6, after V lost 0 bases and J lost 6 bases. Germline lookup yields CDR1 MNHNY and CDR2 SVGAGI (reference sequence). CDR3 size: 15 residues.

The chain is built from TRBV7-3 and TRBJ1-1, with 9 bases lining up with TRBD1. There are 13 residues in the CDR3. The germline CDR1 and CDR2 sequences are SGHTA and FQGTGA. The junction had 5 bases not matched to a gene; V was cut back by 5 bases and J by 7 bases. CDR3 DNA: TGTGCCAGCAGCCCCGACAGGGGGGGTGAAGCTTTCTTT. Translation: CASSPDRGGEAFF.